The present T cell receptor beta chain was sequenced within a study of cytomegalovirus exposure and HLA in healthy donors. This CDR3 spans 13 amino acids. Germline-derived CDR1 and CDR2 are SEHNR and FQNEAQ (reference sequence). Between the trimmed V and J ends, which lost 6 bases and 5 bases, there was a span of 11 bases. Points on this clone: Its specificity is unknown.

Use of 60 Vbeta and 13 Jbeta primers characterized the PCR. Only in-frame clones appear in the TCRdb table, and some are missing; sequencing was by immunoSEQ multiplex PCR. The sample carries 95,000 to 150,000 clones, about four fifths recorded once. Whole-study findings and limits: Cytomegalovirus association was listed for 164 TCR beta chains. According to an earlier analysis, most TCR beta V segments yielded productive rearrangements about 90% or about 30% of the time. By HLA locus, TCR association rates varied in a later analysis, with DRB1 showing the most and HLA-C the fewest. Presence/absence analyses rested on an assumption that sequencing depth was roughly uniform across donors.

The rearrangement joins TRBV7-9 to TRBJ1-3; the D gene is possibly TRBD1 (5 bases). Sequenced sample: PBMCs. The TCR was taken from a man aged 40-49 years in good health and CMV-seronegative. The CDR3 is CASRHADRNTIYF. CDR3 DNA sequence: TGTGCCAGCAGGCATGCGGACAGAAACACCATATATTTT.